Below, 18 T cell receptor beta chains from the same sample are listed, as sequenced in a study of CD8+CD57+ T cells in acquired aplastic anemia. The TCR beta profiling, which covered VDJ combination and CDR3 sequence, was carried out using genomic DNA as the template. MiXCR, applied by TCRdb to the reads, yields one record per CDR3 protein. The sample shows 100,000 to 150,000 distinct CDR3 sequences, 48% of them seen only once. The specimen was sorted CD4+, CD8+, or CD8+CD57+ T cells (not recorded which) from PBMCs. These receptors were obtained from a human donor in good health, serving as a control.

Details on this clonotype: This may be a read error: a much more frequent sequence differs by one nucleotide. CDR3 in DNA: TGCAGTGCTAGAGATCTCGCAGCCCAGGGTGTGAACACTGAAGCTTTCTTT. This translates into CSARDLAAQGVNTEAFF. The V gene is TRBV20-1, the J gene TRBJ1-1, with a possible D match to TRBD1 (5 bases). The V end lost 0 bases, the J end lost 0 bases, and 17 bases lay between the germline ends. The germline V gene encodes CDR1 DFQATT and CDR2 SNEGSKA (reference sequence). The CDR3 runs 17 residues.

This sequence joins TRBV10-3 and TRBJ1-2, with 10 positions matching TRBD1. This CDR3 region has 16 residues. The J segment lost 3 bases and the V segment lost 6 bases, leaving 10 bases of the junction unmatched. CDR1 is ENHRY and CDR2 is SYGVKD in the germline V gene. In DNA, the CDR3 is TGTGCCATCAGGATTCCGACAGGGGGCGCGGACTATGGCTACACCTTC. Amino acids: CAIRIPTGGADYGYTF.

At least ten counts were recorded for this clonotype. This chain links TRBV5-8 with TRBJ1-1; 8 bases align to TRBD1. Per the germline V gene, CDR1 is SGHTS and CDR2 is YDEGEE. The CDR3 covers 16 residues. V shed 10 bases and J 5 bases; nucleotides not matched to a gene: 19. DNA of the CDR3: TGTGCCTTCCGCGATCGGTCCACAGGGGGGAGTACTGAAGCTTTCTTT. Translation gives CAFRDRSTGGSTEAFF.

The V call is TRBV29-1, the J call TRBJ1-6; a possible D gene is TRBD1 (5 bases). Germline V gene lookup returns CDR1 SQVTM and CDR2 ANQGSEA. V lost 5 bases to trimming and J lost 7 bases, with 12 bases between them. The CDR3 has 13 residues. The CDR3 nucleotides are TGCAGCGTTCAACCGGGGCGGAATTCACCCCTCCACTTT. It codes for CSVQPGRNSPLHF. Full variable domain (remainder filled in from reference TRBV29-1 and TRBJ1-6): SAVISQKPSRDICQRGTSLTIQCQVDSQVTMMFWYRQQPGQSLTLIATANQGSEATYESGFVIDKFPISRPNLTFSTLTVSNMSPEDSSIYLCSVQPGRNSPLHFGNGTRLTVT.

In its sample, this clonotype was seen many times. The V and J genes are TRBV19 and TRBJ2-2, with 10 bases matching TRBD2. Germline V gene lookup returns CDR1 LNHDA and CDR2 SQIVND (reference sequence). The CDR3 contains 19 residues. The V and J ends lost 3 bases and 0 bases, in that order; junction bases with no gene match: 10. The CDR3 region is CASSIRASGGPTNTGELFF. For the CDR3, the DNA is TGTGCCAGTAGTATTAGGGCTAGCGGGGGCCCTACGAACACCGGGGAGCTGTTTTTT.

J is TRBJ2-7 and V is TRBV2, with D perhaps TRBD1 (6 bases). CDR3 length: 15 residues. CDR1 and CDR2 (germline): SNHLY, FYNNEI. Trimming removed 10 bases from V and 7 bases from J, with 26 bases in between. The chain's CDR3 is CANRASGFYRDEQYF. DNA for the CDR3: TGTGCCAACAGGGCGTCAGGGTTCTATAGGGATGAGCAGTACTTC.

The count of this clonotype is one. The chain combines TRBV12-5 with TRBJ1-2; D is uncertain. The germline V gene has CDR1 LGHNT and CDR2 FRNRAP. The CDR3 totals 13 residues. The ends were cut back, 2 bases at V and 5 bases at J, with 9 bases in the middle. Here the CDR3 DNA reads TGTGCTAGTGGTTTGCCGCAATGGTATGGCTACACCTTC. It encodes CASGLPQWYGYTF.

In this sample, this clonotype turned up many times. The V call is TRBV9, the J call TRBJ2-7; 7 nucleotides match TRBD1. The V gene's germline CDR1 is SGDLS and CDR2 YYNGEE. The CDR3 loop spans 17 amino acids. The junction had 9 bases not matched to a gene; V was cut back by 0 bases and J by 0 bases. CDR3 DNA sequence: TGTGCCAGCAGCGTAGGCGAAGGGGGCGCAAGCTCCTACGAGCAGTACTTC. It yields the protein CASSVGEGGASSYEQYF.

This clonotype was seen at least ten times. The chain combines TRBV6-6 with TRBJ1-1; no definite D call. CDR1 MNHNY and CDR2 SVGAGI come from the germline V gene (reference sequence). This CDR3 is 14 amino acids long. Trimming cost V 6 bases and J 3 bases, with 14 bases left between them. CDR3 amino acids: CASSSSGRDTEAFF. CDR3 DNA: TGTGCCAGCAGCAGTTCTGGAAGGGACACTGAAGCTTTCTTT.

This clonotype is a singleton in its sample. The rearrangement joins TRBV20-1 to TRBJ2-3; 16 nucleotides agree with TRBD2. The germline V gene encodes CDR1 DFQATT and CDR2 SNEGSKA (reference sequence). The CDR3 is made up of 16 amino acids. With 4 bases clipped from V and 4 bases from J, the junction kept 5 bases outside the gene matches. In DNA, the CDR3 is TGCAGTGCTACGGGACTAGCGGGGGGGATCGCAGATACGCAGTATTTT. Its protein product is CSATGLAGGIADTQYF.

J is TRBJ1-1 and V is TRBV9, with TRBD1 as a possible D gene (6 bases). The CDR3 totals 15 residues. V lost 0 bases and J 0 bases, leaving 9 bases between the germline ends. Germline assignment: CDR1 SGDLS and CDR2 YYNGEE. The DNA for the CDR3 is TGTGCCAGCAGCGTAGGGGACACTATGAACACTGAAGCTTTCTTT. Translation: CASSVGDTMNTEAFF.

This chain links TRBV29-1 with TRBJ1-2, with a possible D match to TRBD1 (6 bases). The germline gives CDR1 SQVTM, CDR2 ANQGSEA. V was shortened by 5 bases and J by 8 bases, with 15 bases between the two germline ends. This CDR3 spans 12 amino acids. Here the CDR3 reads CSVKNTGSGYTF. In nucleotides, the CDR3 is TGCAGCGTTAAAAATACAGGGAGCGGCTACACCTTC.

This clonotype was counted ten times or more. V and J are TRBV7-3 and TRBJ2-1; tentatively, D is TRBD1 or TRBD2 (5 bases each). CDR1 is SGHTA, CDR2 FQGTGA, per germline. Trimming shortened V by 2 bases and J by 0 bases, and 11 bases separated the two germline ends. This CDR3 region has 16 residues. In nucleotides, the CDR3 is TGTGCCAGCAGCTTAGGGGGTTTTAGCTCCTACAATGAGCAGTTCTTC. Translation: CASSLGGFSSYNEQFF.

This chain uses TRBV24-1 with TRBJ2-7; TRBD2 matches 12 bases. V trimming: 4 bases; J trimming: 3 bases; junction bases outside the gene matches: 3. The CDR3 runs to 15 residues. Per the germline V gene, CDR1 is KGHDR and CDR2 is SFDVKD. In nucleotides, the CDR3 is TGTGCCACCAGTGACCCGACTAGCGGGGGCTACGAGCAGTACTTC. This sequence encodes CATSDPTSGGYEQYF.

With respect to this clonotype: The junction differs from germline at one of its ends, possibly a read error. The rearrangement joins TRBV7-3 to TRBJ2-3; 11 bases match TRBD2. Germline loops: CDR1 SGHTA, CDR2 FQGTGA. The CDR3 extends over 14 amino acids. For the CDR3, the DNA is TGTGCCAGCAGCGCGACTAGCGGGACAGATATGCAGTATTTT. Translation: CASSATSGTDMQYF.

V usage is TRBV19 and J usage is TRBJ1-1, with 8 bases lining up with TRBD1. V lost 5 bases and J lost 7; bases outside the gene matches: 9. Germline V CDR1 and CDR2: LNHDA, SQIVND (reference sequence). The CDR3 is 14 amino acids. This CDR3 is CASSGQTGDYEAFF. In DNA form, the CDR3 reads TGTGCCAGTAGTGGGCAGACAGGGGACTATGAAGCTTTCTTT.

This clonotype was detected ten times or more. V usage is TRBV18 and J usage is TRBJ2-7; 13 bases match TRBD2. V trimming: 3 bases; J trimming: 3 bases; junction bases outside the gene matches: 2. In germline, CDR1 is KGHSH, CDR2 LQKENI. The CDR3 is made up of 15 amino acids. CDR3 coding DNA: TGTGCCAGCTCACCGACTAGCGGGGGGATCTACGAGCAGTACTTC. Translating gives CASSPTSGGIYEQYF.

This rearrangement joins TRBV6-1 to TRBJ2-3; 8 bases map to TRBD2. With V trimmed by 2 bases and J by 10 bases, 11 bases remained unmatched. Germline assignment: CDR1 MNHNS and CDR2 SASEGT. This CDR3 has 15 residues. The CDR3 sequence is CASSERGGVSRSQYF. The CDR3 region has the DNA TGTGCCAGCAGTGAACGGGGGGGAGTCTCTCGATCGCAGTATTTT.